Shown below are 18 T cell receptor beta chains from a single sample sequenced in a study of T-cell reconstitution after alpha-beta-depleted transplantation in children (dated by TCRdb to between 2015 and 2016). Library generation was performed with PCR. Sequencing instrument: Illumina HiSeq 2500. Molecular barcoding was employed in the preparation of TCR libraries, with unique molecular identifiers being used to normalize TCRbeta repertoire quantification. TCRdb reprocessed the public reads (quality trimming at Q25 with fastp, clone calling with MiXCR) and kept in-frame beta chains. Rows matching on CDR3 protein sequence are summarized as one entry with the most common DNA and genes. In this sample the table shows around 600,000 distinct CDR3 sequences, approximately 17% of which occur a single time. 1.1% of the sample is taken by the ten largest. Material: PBMCs from the stem cell graft donor, obtained from the stem cell graft. The receptors were sampled from a human donor who donated a stem cell graft to a child with acute myeloid leukemia.

The chain links TRBV12-3 or TRBV12-4 to TRBJ2-5; 10 positions agree with TRBD1. The J segment lost 4 bases and the V segment lost 5 bases, leaving 7 bases of the junction unmatched. The CDR3 has 15 residues. CDR3 coding DNA: TGTGCCAGCAGTCAACCGGGACAGGGGCGAGAGACCCAGTACTTC. As protein: CASSQPGQGRETQYF.

This clonotype was detected a few times. This chain connects TRBV10-3 to TRBJ2-7; D might be TRBD2 (5 bases). Trimming cost V 3 bases and J 7 bases, with 10 bases left between them. CDR3 length: 12 amino acids. Germline lookup yields CDR1 ENHRY and CDR2 SYGVKD. CDR3 residues: CAISDLTGEQYV. The CDR3 DNA is TGTGCCATCAGTGATTTAACGGGGGAGCAGTACGTC.

V usage is TRBV5-1 and J usage is TRBJ2-3; 9 positions match TRBD2. V dropped 4 bases and J dropped 0; count of bases not matched to a gene: 12. Germline lookup yields CDR1 SGHRS and CDR2 YFSETQ. The CDR3 length is 18 residues. The CDR3 reads CASSGSGGRFASTDTQYF. Here the CDR3 DNA reads TGCGCCAGCAGCGGTAGCGGGGGCCGTTTCGCTAGCACAGATACGCAGTATTTT. The full variable domain, with the rest looked up from reference TRBV5-1 and TRBJ2-3, is KAGVTQTPRYLIKTRGQQVTLSCSPISGHRSVSWYQQTPGQGLQFLFEYFSETQRNKGNFPGRFSGRQFSNSRSEMNVSTLELGDSALYLCASSGSGGRFASTDTQYFGPGTRLTVL.

Only a few counts were recorded for this clonotype. The V gene is TRBV6-1, the J gene TRBJ2-5; D is unresolved. With 7 bases removed from V and 2 bases from J, the gap between germline ends came to 14 bases. CDR1 and CDR2 (germline): MNHNS, SASEGT. The CDR3 extends over 14 amino acids. The CDR3 here is CASTPAWSQETQYF. The CDR3 DNA reads TGTGCCAGCACCCCGGCATGGTCACAAGAGACCCAGTACTTC.

Only one count was recorded for this clonotype. A much larger clone sits a single nucleotide away, making a read error possible. CDR3 nucleotides: TGCAGTGCTAACAGGGGGTTTGAGAGCCAGTACTTC. Encoded protein: CSANRGFESQYF. The rearrangement uses TRBV20-1 and TRBJ2-5, with 8 bases identical to TRBD1. The CDR3 sequence is 12 residues long. Germline V gives CDR1 DFQATT, CDR2 SNEGSKA (reference sequence).

The sample holds one count of this clonotype. Its ends do not fully match the called genes, so a read error is possible. The rearrangement joins TRBV12-3 or TRBV12-4 to TRBJ1-1; the D gene is possibly TRBD1 (6 bases). The CDR3 sequence is 18 residues long. DNA for the CDR3: TGTACCAGCAGTTTAAGCCCAGGTAACCGACGGAGGGGGACTGAAGCTTTCTTT. Amino acids: CTSSLSPGNRRRGTEAFF.

This clonotype turned up a few times. The chain is built from TRBV4-2 and TRBJ2-2; 7 bases align to TRBD2. Germline CDR1 is LGHNA and CDR2 is YNFKEQ. This CDR3 comprises 19 residues. Losses at the gene ends were 0 bases for V and 0 bases for J; bases not matched to a gene: 10. The CDR3 DNA sequence: TGTGCCAGCAGCCAAGATTACGGGGGAGGGTTTGCGAACACCGGGGAGCTGTTTTTT. It translates to CASSQDYGGGFANTGELFF.

This clonotype was seen a handful of times. V and J are TRBV20-1 and TRBJ2-7, with D perhaps matching TRBD1 (5 bases). V was clipped by 0 bases and J by 2 bases, with 8 bases between them. There are 13 residues in the CDR3. CDR1 DFQATT and CDR2 SNEGSKA come from the germline V gene (reference sequence). In DNA form, the CDR3 reads TGCAGTGCTAGAGAAGGGGTAACCTACGAGCAGTACTTC. This gives the protein CSAREGVTYEQYF.

The chain combines TRBV30 with TRBJ2-1; D remains unclear. Trimming removed 3 bases from V and 8 bases from J, with 8 bases in between. There are 11 residues in the CDR3. CDR1 is GTSNPN and CDR2 is SVGIG in the germline V gene (reference sequence). As DNA, the CDR3 is TGTGCCTGGAGCCAAGCCGATGAGCAGTTCTTC. This sequence encodes CAWSQADEQFF.

The CDR3 reads CASSPRIGQETQYF. The CDR3 nucleotides read TGTGCCAGCAGTCCCCGAATAGGCCAAGAGACCCAGTACTTC. This rearrangement joins TRBV12-3 or TRBV12-4 to TRBJ2-5; no clear D. This CDR3 is 14 amino acids long. V was trimmed by 5 bases and J by 1 base, leaving 11 bases between them.

V is TRBV10-3 and J is TRBJ2-3, with D possibly matching TRBD1 (6 bases). This CDR3 spans 14 amino acids. Germline V CDR1 and CDR2: ENHRY, SYGVKD. The V end lost 3 bases, the J end lost 4 bases, and 11 bases lay between the germline ends. As DNA, the CDR3 is TGTGCCATCAGTGAATCCAACAGGGCAGATACGCAGTATTTT. The encoded protein is CAISESNRADTQYF.

This clonotype was detected many times. The chain recombines TRBV6-5 with TRBJ1-1, with 7 bases lining up with TRBD1. Germline V gives CDR1 MNHEY, CDR2 SVGAGI. The CDR3 length is 16 residues. With V trimmed by 4 bases and J by 3 bases, 11 bases remained unmatched. The DNA of the CDR3 is TGTGCCAGCAGTTTCCCACGGGGAGGACAGGACACTGAAGCTTTCTTT. Its protein product is CASSFPRGGQDTEAFF.

The chain joins TRBV11-2 to TRBJ2-4; TRBD2 matches at 12 bases. The CDR3 consists of 15 residues. Trimming removed 4 bases from V and 11 bases from J; junction bases left unmatched: 9. Germline V gene data show CDR1 as SGHAT and CDR2 as FQNNGV. The CDR3: CASSSLAGGPSVQYF. In DNA form, the CDR3 reads TGTGCCAGCAGCTCTCTAGCGGGGGGGCCGTCTGTTCAGTACTTC.

This clonotype was seen a few times. The chain links TRBV29-1 to TRBJ2-3; D call uncertain. V dropped 3 bases and J dropped 5 bases, with 9 bases sitting between them. Germline loops: CDR1 SQVTM, CDR2 ANQGSEA. This CDR3 spans 12 amino acids. The CDR3 DNA is TGCAGCGTTGACCTGATGCGAGATACGCAGTATTTT. Translation gives CSVDLMRDTQYF.

This clonotype appeared a few times. Given a much more abundant clone one base away, this may be a read error. V and J are TRBV28 and TRBJ1-1, with 8 positions matching TRBD1. Trimming took 4 bases from V and 1 from J; bases not matched to a gene: 2. From germline, CDR1 is MDHEN and CDR2 SYDVKM. The CDR3 has 14 amino acids. The CDR3 sequence is CASSWTGRNTEAFF. In nucleotides, the CDR3 is TGTGCCAGCAGTTGGACAGGGAGGAACACTGAAGCTTTCTTT.

This clonotype came up once. This rearrangement joins TRBV7-8 to TRBJ1-4; no clear D. Trimming left V 5 bases short and J 4 bases short, with 8 bases between. Germline V gene sequence: CDR1 SGHVS, CDR2 FQNEAQ. The CDR3 is 13 residues long. CDR3 sequence: CASSVDYNEKLFF. CDR3 in DNA: TGTGCCAGCAGCGTCGACTATAATGAAAAACTGTTTTTT. Full variable domain (outside the CDR3, taken from reference TRBV7-8 and TRBJ1-4): GAGVSQSPRYKVAKRGQDVALRCDPISGHVSLFWYQQALGQGPEFLTYFQNEAQLDKSGLPSDRFFAERPEGSVSTLKIQRTQQEDSAVYLCASSVDYNEKLFFGSGTQLSVL.

This chain joins TRBV5-6 and TRBJ2-1; 11 bases map to TRBD2. CDR1 is SGHDT and CDR2 is YYEEEE in the germline V gene. With 4 bases clipped from V and 7 bases from J, the junction kept 10 bases outside the gene matches. This CDR3 spans 16 amino acids. CDR3 protein: CASSIVWGLAVNEQFF. The CDR3 bases are TGTGCCAGCAGCATTGTGTGGGGACTAGCGGTTAATGAGCAGTTCTTC.

This clonotype was seen once. The chain carries TRBV28 and TRBJ2-3; TRBD2 agrees at 10 bases. The junction had 11 bases not matched to a gene; V was cut back by 11 bases and J by 6 bases. The CDR3 contains 14 residues. Germline CDR1 and CDR2: MDHEN and SYDVKM. The DNA for the CDR3 is TGTGCCGGCAAAGCGGGGGGGCCGATGGATACGCAGTATTTT. Translating it yields CAGKAGGPMDTQYF.